The 24 T cell receptor beta chains reported below all come from one sample, sequenced in a study of blood T cell repertoires in COVID-19. Here immunoSEQ multiplex PCR was the method, and the copy in TCRdb shows in-frame clones only, minus some. This sample has 200,000 to 250,000 clones, with more than 75% found just once. Sequencing used peripheral blood. The receptors were sampled from a woman of 80 years or more with COVID-19, enrolled during active disease.

The CDR3 DNA follows: TGTGCCAGCGGGACAGGGGCGAACACCGGGGAGCTGTTTTTT. Amino acid sequence: CASGTGANTGELFF. The chain is built from TRBV5-5 and TRBJ2-2; TRBD1 matches 10 bases. This CDR3 is 14 amino acids long. The germline CDR1 and CDR2 sequences are SGHKS and YYEKEE (reference sequence). V was clipped by 7 bases and J by 0 bases; unmatched bases: 0. Based on the CDR3 plus reference TRBV5-5 and TRBJ2-2, the full variable domain is DAGVTQSPTHLIKTRGQQVTLRCSPISGHKSVSWYQQVLGQGPQFIFQYYEKEERGRGNFPDRFSARQFPNYSSELNVNALLLGDSALYLCASGTGANTGELFFGEGSRLTVL.

The sample holds a few counts of this clone. The rearrangement links TRBV19 to TRBJ1-5; 7 bases fit TRBD1. The germline gives CDR1 LNHDA, CDR2 SQIVND (reference sequence). After removal of 6 bases from V and 3 bases from J, the junction contained 14 bases not matched to a gene. This CDR3 region has 17 residues. The CDR3 is CASRPGQRFRVNQPQHF. In nucleotides, the CDR3 is TGTGCCAGTAGGCCGGGACAGCGGTTTAGGGTCAATCAGCCCCAGCATTTT. The entire variable domain, with the rest obtained from reference TRBV19 and TRBJ1-5, is as follows: DGGITQSPKYLFRKEGQNVTLSCEQNLNHDAMYWYRQDPGQGLRLIYYSQIVNDFQKGDIAEGYSVSREKKESFPLTVTSAQKNPTAFYLCASRPGQRFRVNQPQHFGDGTRLSIL.

This clone has at least ten counts. The chain is built from TRBV30 and TRBJ2-2; TRBD2 matches at 10 bases. The CDR3 loop spans 15 amino acids. CDR1 GTSNPN and CDR2 SVGIG come from the germline V gene (reference sequence). Losses at the gene ends were 3 bases for V and 5 bases for J; bases not matched to a gene: 6. The CDR3 is CAWRVSGGRTGELFF. CDR3 nucleotide sequence: TGTGCCTGGAGGGTTAGCGGGGGGAGGACCGGGGAGCTGTTTTTT.

This clone was observed a handful of times. The CDR3 sequence is CASSQGVREGHDEQFF. The CDR3 DNA reads as TGTGCCAGCAGCCAAGGGGTGAGGGAGGGTCACGATGAGCAGTTCTTC. The chain employs TRBV11-2 and TRBJ2-1, with 7 bases identical to TRBD2. Germline assignment: CDR1 SGHAT and CDR2 FQNNGV. This CDR3 has 16 amino acids. V trimming: 5 bases; J trimming: 8 bases; junction bases outside the gene matches: 15.

The chain has TRBV4-2 and TRBJ2-1; D may be TRBD2 (6 bases). With 0 bases removed from V and 4 bases from J, the gap between germline ends came to 10 bases. This CDR3 has 15 residues. Germline V gene data show CDR1 as LGHNA and CDR2 as YNFKEQ. DNA of the CDR3: TGTGCCAGCAGCCAAGACGGAGCGGGTTACAATGAGCAGTTCTTC. Its protein product is CASSQDGAGYNEQFF.

The J gene is TRBJ2-2, the V gene TRBV7-2; perhaps TRBD2 as D (6 bases). The V and J ends lost 6 bases and 0 bases respectively, with 11 bases between them. CDR3 size: 15 residues. Germline lookup yields CDR1 SGHTA and CDR2 FQGNSA. The CDR3 sequence: CASRGGPSNTGELFF. The CDR3, as DNA: TGTGCCAGCAGGGGGGGACCCTCGAACACCGGGGAGCTGTTTTTT.

This clone was picked up a small number of times. This chain links TRBV9 with TRBJ1-2; D remains ambiguous. Trimming took 0 bases from V and 3 from J, leaving 9 bases between them. Germline V gene lookup returns CDR1 SGDLS and CDR2 YYNGEE. This CDR3 is built from 14 residues. This CDR3 reads CASSVGSTYYGYTF. CDR3 coding DNA: TGTGCCAGCAGCGTAGGGTCGACTTACTATGGCTACACCTTC. Supplemented by reference TRBV9 and TRBJ1-2, the full variable domain reads DSGVTQTPKHLITATGQRVTLRCSPRSGDLSVYWYQQSLDQGLQFLIQYYNGEERAKGNILERFSAQQFPDLHSELNLSSLELGDSALYFCASSVGSTYYGYTFGSGTRLTVV.

The chain combines TRBV30 with TRBJ2-6, with D unclear. CDR1 and CDR2 (germline): GTSNPN, SVGIG (reference sequence). The CDR3 sequence is 14 residues long. V gave up 4 bases and J gave up 4 bases, with 11 bases separating them. The CDR3: CAWTLGLGANVLTF. Written as DNA, the CDR3 is TGTGCCTGGACCCTTGGCCTGGGGGCCAACGTCCTGACTTTC.

The chain uses TRBV28 and TRBJ2-7; TRBD1 matches at 9 bases. V lost 5 bases to trimming and J lost 7 bases; unmatched junction nucleotides: 12. The CDR3 runs 15 residues. The germline CDR1 and CDR2 sequences are MDHEN and SYDVKM. CDR3 DNA sequence: TGTGCCAGCAGTCGCACAGGGGGCGGGAGAGGTGAGCAGTACTTC. This encodes CASSRTGGGRGEQYF.

V usage is TRBV7-9 and J usage is TRBJ2-7; the match to TRBD2 covers 10 bases. Germline CDR1 SEHNR, CDR2 FQNEAQ (reference sequence). This CDR3 is 14 amino acids long. Germline trimming cut 5 bases from V and 5 bases from J; bases unmatched to any gene: 6. CDR3 sequence: CASSPSGSGNEQYF. CDR3 sequence (DNA): TGTGCCAGCAGCCCTAGCGGGAGTGGGAACGAGCAGTACTTC.

The chain has TRBV10-2 and TRBJ2-5; possibly TRBD1 for D (5 bases). V dropped 8 bases and J dropped 0 bases, with 22 bases sitting between them. Germline V gene sequence: CDR1 WSHSY, CDR2 SAAADI. CDR3 length equals 17 residues. In DNA form, the CDR3 reads TGCGCCAGCCAGGGCCTCATGTATAGTGGGGACCAAGAGACCCAGTACTTC. It translates to CASQGLMYSGDQETQYF.

The rearrangement uses TRBV7-2 and TRBJ1-5, with a tentative D call TRBD1 (5 bases). Germline V gene lookup returns CDR1 SGHTA and CDR2 FQGNSA. This CDR3 is built from 17 residues. Trimming shortened V by 5 bases and J by 7 bases, and 24 bases separated the two germline ends. The CDR3 DNA reads as TGTGCCAGCAGCGAGATTCTTATTGCTTGGGGCCTACAGCCCCAGCATTTT. Translation gives CASSEILIAWGLQPQHF.

This rearrangement joins TRBV6-5 to TRBJ2-3, with 13 bases matching TRBD2. Losses at the gene ends were 7 bases for V and 5 bases for J; bases not matched to a gene: 6. Per germline, CDR1 MNHEY and CDR2 SVGAGI. CDR3 length: 15 amino acids. The CDR3: CASTVLAGGRDTQYF. The CDR3, as DNA: TGTGCCAGCACTGTACTAGCGGGGGGGAGAGATACGCAGTATTTT.

This rearrangement joins TRBV7-9 to TRBJ1-1; D may be TRBD1 (5 bases). This CDR3 spans 12 amino acids. Per the germline V gene, CDR1 is SEHNR and CDR2 is FQNEAQ (reference sequence). The V end was cut by 4 bases, the J end by 5 bases, with 8 bases between. Written as DNA, the CDR3 is TGTGCCAGCAGCTCGAAGGGGACTGAAGCTTTCTTT. It codes for CASSSKGTEAFF. The whole variable domain, remainder taken from reference TRBV7-9 and TRBJ1-1, is DTGVSQNPRHKITKRGQNVTFRCDPISEHNRLYWYRQTLGQGPEFLTYFQNEAQLEKSRLLSDRFSAERPKGSFSTLEIQRTEQGDSAMYLCASSSKGTEAFFGQGTRLTVV.

The chain has TRBV7-2 and TRBJ1-4, with 10 bases fitting TRBD1. The CDR3 is 16 residues long. Germline CDR1 SGHTA, CDR2 FQGNSA. The trim removed 4 bases at V and 9 bases at J, leaving 11 bases unmatched. The CDR3 DNA reads TGTGCCAGCAGCTACACCTCCGGGACAGGGGAGAAAAAACTGTTTTTT. Its translation is CASSYTSGTGEKKLFF.

The V and J genes are TRBV11-2 and TRBJ2-6, with a possible D match to TRBD1 (5 bases). Per the germline V gene, CDR1 is SGHAT and CDR2 is FQNNGV. CDR3 length: 15 amino acids. V was pared by 5 bases and J by 0 bases, with 8 bases between. The CDR3 here is CASSRQISGANVLTF. The CDR3 bases are TGTGCCAGCAGCCGACAGATCTCTGGGGCCAACGTCCTGACTTTC.

This chain uses TRBV14 with TRBJ1-4; D might be TRBD1 (6 bases). The CDR3 runs 15 residues. Per germline, CDR1 SGHDN and CDR2 FVKESK. Between the trimmed V and J ends, which lost 4 bases and 2 bases, there was a span of 11 bases. DNA of the CDR3: TGTGCCAGCAGCCGTACAGGGATGACTAATGAAAAACTGTTTTTT. As protein: CASSRTGMTNEKLFF.

V and J are TRBV5-1 and TRBJ2-1, with 7 bases lining up with TRBD2. Germline V CDR1 and CDR2: SGHRS, YFSETQ. The CDR3 is 14 amino acids. Germline trimming cut 8 bases from V and 5 bases from J; bases unmatched to any gene: 10. In DNA, the CDR3 is TGCGCCAGTAGAGGGAGGGCCGGAGACAATGAGCAGTTCTTC. This encodes CASRGRAGDNEQFF.

The J gene is TRBJ2-6, the V gene TRBV5-6, with no clear D. Germline V lookup: CDR1 SGHDT, CDR2 YYEEEE. V shed 5 bases and J shed 2 bases, with 11 bases lying between them. The CDR3 runs 15 residues. This chain's CDR3 is CASSFRGPGANVLTF. The DNA for the CDR3 is TGTGCCAGCAGTTTCAGAGGCCCTGGGGCCAACGTCCTGACTTTC.

The chain couples TRBV5-1 to TRBJ1-4; D gene unclear. Looked up from germline, CDR1 is SGHRS and CDR2 is YFSETQ. With 2 bases removed from V and 4 bases from J, the gap between germline ends came to 9 bases. This CDR3 is built from 14 residues. The CDR3: CASSLTPSNEKLFF. The CDR3 nucleotides read TGCGCCAGCAGCTTAACGCCTAGTAATGAAAAACTGTTTTTT.

The V call is TRBV4-1, the J call TRBJ1-2; no definite D call. The V end was cut by 4 bases, the J end by 0 bases, with 15 bases between. Germline CDR1 MGHRA, CDR2 YSYEKL. CDR3 length: 16 residues. This chain's CDR3 is CASSPEGGRTNYGYTF. The DNA for the CDR3 is TGCGCCAGCAGCCCAGAGGGCGGGAGAACTAACTATGGCTACACCTTC.

This clone was seen a handful of times. The CDR3 DNA reads as TGTGCCAGCAGCGTCGGGGGAACGAACACCGGGGAGCTGTTTTTT. Protein product: CASSVGGTNTGELFF. The V gene is TRBV9, the J gene TRBJ2-2; D is possibly TRBD2 (6 bases). The germline V and J ends were trimmed by 2 bases and 0 bases, with 8 bases remaining between them. Germline assignment: CDR1 SGDLS and CDR2 YYNGEE. The CDR3 spans 15 residues.

This clone was counted only a few times. The chain is built from TRBV18 and TRBJ1-3, with D perhaps TRBD1 (6 bases). The CDR3 contains 13 residues. The germline CDR1 and CDR2 sequences are KGHSH and LQKENI. The V end was cut by 0 bases, the J end by 10 bases, with 10 bases between. CDR3 in DNA: TGTGCCAGCTCACCACCGGCGGGGGCAACCATATATTTT. Protein: CASSPPAGATIYF.

The chain carries TRBV14 and TRBJ2-7; 7 positions match TRBD2. This CDR3 is built from 14 residues. Germline lookup yields CDR1 SGHDN and CDR2 FVKESK. The V segment lost 4 bases and the J segment 5 bases; nucleotides outside the gene matches: 8. As DNA, the CDR3 is TGTGCCAGCAGCCGGGAACTAGCGATCAACGAGCAGTACTTC. As protein: CASSRELAINEQYF.